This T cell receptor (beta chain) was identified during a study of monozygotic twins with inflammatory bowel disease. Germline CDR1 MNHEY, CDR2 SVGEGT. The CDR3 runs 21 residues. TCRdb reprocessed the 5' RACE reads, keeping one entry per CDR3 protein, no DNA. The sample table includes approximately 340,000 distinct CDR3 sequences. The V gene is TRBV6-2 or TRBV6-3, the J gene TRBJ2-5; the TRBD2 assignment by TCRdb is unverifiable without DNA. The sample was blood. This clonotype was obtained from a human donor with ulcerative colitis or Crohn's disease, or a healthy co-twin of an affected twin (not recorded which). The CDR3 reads CASSPSIAGERDFRAEETQYF.